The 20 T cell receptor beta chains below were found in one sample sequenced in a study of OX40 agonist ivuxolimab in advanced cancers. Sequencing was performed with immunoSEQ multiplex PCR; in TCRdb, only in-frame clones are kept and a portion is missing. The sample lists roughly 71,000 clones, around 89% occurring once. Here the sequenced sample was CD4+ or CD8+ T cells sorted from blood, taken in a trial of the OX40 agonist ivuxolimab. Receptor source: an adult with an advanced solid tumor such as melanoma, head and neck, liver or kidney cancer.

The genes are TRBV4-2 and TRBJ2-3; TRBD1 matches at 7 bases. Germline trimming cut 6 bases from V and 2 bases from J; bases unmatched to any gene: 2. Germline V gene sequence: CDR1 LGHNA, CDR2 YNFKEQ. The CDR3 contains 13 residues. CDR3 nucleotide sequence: TGTGCCAGCAGACAGGGGTACACAGATACGCAGTATTTT. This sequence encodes CASRQGYTDTQYF.

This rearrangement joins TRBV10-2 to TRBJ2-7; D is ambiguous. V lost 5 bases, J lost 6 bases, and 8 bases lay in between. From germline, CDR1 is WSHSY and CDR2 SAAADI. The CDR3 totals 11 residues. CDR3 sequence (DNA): TGCGCCAGCAGTCCCTCCGGCGAGCAGTACTTC. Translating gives CASSPSGEQYF.

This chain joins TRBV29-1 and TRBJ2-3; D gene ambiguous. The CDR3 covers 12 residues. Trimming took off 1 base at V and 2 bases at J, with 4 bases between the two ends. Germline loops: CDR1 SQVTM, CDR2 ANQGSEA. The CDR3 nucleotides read TGCAGCGTTGAAGGCTTCACAGATACGCAGTATTTT. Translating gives CSVEGFTDTQYF.

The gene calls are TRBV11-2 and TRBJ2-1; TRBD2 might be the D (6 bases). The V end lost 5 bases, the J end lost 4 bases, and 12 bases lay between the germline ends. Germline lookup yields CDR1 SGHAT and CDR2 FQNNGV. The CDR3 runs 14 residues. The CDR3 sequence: CASSPRAGYNEQFF. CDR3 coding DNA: TGTGCCAGCAGCCCCCGGGCGGGGTACAATGAGCAGTTCTTC.

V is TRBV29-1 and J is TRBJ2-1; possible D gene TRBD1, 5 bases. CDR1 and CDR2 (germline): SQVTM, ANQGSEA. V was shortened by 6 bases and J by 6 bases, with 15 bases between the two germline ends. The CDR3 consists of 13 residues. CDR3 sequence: CSVQGSPLNEQFF. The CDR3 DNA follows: TGCAGCGTCCAGGGCTCCCCTCTCAATGAGCAGTTCTTC.

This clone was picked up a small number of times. The CDR3 here is CASSLRGEDSGNTIYF. CDR3 DNA: TGCGCCAGCAGCCTCAGGGGGGAAGACTCTGGAAACACCATATATTTT. The chain carries TRBV5-1 and TRBJ1-3; TRBD1 aligns across 7 bases. The CDR3 extends over 16 amino acids. J was trimmed by 0 bases and V by 4 bases; bases with no gene match: 7. CDR1 SGHRS and CDR2 YFSETQ come from the germline V gene.

The CDR3, as DNA: TGTGCCAGCAGCTATGGACTAGCAAAACACAATGAGCAGTTCTTC. This sequence encodes CASSYGLAKHNEQFF. The chain combines TRBV11-1 with TRBJ2-1; 8 nucleotides line up with TRBD2. The J segment lost 5 bases and the V segment lost 4 bases, leaving 7 bases of the junction unmatched. This CDR3 has 15 amino acids. CDR1 and CDR2 from the germline V gene are SGHAT and FQDESV (reference sequence).

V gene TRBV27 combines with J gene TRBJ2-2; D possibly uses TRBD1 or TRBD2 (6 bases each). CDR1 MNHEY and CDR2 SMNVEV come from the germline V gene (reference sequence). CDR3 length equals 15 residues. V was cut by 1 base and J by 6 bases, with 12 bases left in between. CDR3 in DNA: TGTGCCAGCAGTTTATTTAGGGGGGCTCCCGGGGAGCTGTTTTTT. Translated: CASSLFRGAPGELFF.

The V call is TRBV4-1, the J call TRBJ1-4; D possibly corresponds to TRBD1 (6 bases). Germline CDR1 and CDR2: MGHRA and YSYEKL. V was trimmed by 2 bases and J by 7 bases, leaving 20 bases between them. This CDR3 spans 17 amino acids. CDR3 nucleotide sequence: TGCGCCAGCAGCCAAATAGGGGGTAGGGCAACTGGTGAAAAACTGTTTTTT. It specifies CASSQIGGRATGEKLFF.

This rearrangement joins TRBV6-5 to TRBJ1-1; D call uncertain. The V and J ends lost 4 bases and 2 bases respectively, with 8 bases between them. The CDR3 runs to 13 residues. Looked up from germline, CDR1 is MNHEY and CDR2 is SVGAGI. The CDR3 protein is CASSSSANTEAFF. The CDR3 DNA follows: TGTGCCAGCAGTTCCTCCGCCAACACTGAAGCTTTCTTT.

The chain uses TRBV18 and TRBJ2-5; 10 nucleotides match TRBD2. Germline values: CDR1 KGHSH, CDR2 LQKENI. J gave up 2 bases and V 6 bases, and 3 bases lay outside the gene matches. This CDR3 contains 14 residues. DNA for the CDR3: TGTGCCAGCTCTCCAGCGGGGGGGCAAGAGACCCAGTACTTC. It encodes CASSPAGGQETQYF.

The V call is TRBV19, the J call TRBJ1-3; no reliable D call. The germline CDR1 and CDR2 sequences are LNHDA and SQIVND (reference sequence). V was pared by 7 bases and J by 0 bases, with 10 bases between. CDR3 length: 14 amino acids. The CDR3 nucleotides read TGTGCCAGTACCGCGATCCTCTCTGGAAACACCATATATTTT. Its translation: CASTAILSGNTIYF.

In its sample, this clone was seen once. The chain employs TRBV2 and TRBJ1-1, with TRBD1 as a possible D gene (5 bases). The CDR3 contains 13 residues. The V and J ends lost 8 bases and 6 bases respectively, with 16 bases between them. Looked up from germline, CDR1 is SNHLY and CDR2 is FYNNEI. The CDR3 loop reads CASRYIGASEAFF. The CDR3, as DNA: TGTGCCAGCCGATATATAGGGGCCTCTGAAGCTTTCTTT.

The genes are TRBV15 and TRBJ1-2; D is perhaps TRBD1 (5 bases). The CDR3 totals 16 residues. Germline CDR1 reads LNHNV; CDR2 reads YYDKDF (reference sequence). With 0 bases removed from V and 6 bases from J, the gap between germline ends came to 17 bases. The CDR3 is CATSRDMGGGLNGYTF. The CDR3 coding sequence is TGTGCCACCAGCAGAGATATGGGGGGAGGTTTGAATGGCTACACCTTC. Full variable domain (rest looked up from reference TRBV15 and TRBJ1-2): DAMVIQNPRYQVTQFGKPVTLSCSQTLNHNVMYWYQQKSSQAPKLLFHYYDKDFNNEADTPDNFQSRRPNTSFCFLDIRSPGLGDTAMYLCATSRDMGGGLNGYTFGSGTRLTVV.

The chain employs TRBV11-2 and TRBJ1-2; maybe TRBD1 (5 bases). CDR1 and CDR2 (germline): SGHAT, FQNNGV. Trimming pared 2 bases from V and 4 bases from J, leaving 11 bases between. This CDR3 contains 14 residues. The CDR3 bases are TGTGCCAGCAGCTTAAGGGGCCCTCTCTATGGCTACACCTTC. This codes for CASSLRGPLYGYTF.

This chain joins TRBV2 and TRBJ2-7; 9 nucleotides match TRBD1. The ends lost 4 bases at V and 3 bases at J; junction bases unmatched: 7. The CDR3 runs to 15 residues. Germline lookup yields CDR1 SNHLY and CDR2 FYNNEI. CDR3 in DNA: TGTGCCAGCAGTGGGACAGGGGCCTTTGACTACGAGCAGTACTTC. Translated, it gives CASSGTGAFDYEQYF.

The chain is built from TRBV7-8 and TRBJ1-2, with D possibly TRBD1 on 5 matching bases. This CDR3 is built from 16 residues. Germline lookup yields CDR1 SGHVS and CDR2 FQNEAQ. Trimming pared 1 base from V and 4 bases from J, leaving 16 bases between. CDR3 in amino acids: CASSLGVRGGGYGYTF. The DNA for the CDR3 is TGTGCCAGCAGCTTAGGTGTGAGGGGAGGAGGCTATGGCTACACCTTC.

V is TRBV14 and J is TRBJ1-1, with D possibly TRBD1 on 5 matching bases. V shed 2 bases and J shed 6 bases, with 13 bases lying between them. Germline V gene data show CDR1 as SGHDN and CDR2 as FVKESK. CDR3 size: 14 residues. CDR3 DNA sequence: TGTGCCAGCAGCCAATACGGCGGGGGGTCTGAAGCTTTCTTT. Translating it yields CASSQYGGGSEAFF.

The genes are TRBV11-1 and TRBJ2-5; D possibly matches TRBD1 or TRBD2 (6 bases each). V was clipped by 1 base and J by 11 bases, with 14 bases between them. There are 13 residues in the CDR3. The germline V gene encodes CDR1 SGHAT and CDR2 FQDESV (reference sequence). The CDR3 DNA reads TGTGCCAGCAGCTTAGAAGGGGGAGGAGAGCAGTACTTC. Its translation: CASSLEGGGEQYF.

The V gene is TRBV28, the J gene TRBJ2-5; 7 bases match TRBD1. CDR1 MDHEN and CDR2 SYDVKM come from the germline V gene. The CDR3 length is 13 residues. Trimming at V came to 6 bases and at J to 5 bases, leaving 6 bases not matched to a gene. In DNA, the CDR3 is TGTGCCAGCAGGACAGGGTTATGGGAGACCCAGTACTTC. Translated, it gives CASRTGLWETQYF.